This T cell receptor beta chain was captured in a study of blood T cell repertoires in COVID-19. The germline V gene has CDR1 ENHRY and CDR2 SYGVKD. Losses at the gene ends were 3 bases for V and 0 bases for J; bases not matched to a gene: 1. There are 14 residues in the CDR3. The method was immunoSEQ multiplex PCR; TCRdb's version includes in-frame clones alone and lacks a portion of them. This sample has fewer than 500,000 clones; just over 85% occur once, and the top ten carry approximately 1.5%. The V gene is TRBV10-3, the J gene TRBJ2-7, with TRBD1 matching over 8 bases. What was sequenced was peripheral blood. The clonotype originates from a young woman with active or convalescent COVID-19. The CDR3 DNA sequence: TGTGCCATCAGTGATGGACAGGGCTCCTACGAGCAGTACTTC. Translated, it gives CAISDGQGSYEQYF.